Shown below are 29 T cell receptor beta chains from a single sample sequenced in a study of OX40 agonist ivuxolimab in advanced cancers. The method was immunoSEQ multiplex PCR; TCRdb's version includes in-frame clones alone and lacks a portion of them. Of over 40,000 clones listed, approximately 84% are singletons. The sample consisted of CD4+ or CD8+ T cells sorted from blood, taken in a trial of the OX40 agonist ivuxolimab. The receptors were gathered from an adult with an advanced solid tumor such as melanoma, head and neck, liver or kidney cancer.

J is TRBJ2-7 and V is TRBV29-1; D unclear. Trimming took off 6 bases at V and 0 bases at J, with 9 bases between the two ends. The CDR3 totals 12 residues. The germline gives CDR1 SQVTM, CDR2 ANQGSEA. CDR3 amino acids: CSVTTGSYEQYF. In DNA, the CDR3 is TGCAGCGTAACGACCGGCTCCTACGAGCAGTACTTC.

V and J are TRBV27 and TRBJ1-3, with unresolved D. CDR1 is MNHEY and CDR2 is SMNVEV in the germline V gene (reference sequence). V lost 5 bases, J lost 0 bases, and 8 bases lay in between. The CDR3 runs to 14 residues. The CDR3 bases are TGTGCCAGCAGTCCCCTATCCTCTGGAAACACCATATATTTT. Amino acids: CASSPLSSGNTIYF.

The table lists this clone with a few counts. The chain couples TRBV14 to TRBJ2-3; weak D call: TRBD2 (5 bases). Trimming stripped 1 base from V and 2 bases from J, with 7 bases between. Germline CDR1 SGHDN, CDR2 FVKESK. This CDR3 contains 14 residues. The CDR3 nucleotides are TGTGCCAGCAGCCAAGCCGGGGTCACAGATACGCAGTATTTT. It yields the protein CASSQAGVTDTQYF. Looking up the rest from reference TRBV14 and TRBJ2-3 gives the full variable domain: EAGVTQFPSHSVIEKGQTVTLRCDPISGHDNLYWYRRVMGKEIKFLLHFVKESKQDESGMPNNRFLAERTGGTYSTLKVQPAELEDSGVYFCASSQAGVTDTQYFGPGTRLTVL.

This clone was recorded once. V is TRBV19 and J is TRBJ2-3, with D uncertain. V was clipped by 1 base and J by 0 bases, with 8 bases between them. This CDR3 is built from 15 residues. Germline loops: CDR1 LNHDA, CDR2 SQIVND (reference sequence). The CDR3 loop reads CASSIADGSTDTQYF. CDR3 DNA sequence: TGTGCCAGTAGTATAGCGGACGGGAGCACAGATACGCAGTATTTT.

The genes are TRBV27 and TRBJ1-5; no firm D call. The CDR3 runs to 13 residues. Germline loops: CDR1 MNHEY, CDR2 SMNVEV (reference sequence). V was shortened by 2 bases and J by 7 bases, with 9 bases between the two germline ends. CDR3 amino acids: CASSLSWRQPQHF. CDR3 DNA sequence: TGTGCCAGCAGTTTAAGTTGGAGGCAGCCCCAGCATTTT.

This chain links TRBV5-1 with TRBJ2-7, with 7 bases matching TRBD1. The V and J ends lost 0 bases and 1 base, in that order; junction bases with no gene match: 7. The CDR3 length is 16 residues. Germline V lookup: CDR1 SGHRS, CDR2 YFSETQ. For the CDR3, the DNA is TGCGCCAGCAGCTTGGGGAGGACAGGCGGATCCTACGAGCAGTACTTC. It encodes CASSLGRTGGSYEQYF.

This chain connects TRBV5-4 to TRBJ1-6, with TRBD1 matching 7 bases. Germline CDR1 reads SGHNT; CDR2 reads YYREEE (reference sequence). The V segment lost 2 bases and the J segment 10 bases; nucleotides outside the gene matches: 9. This CDR3 has 15 amino acids. Here the CDR3 DNA reads TGTGCCAGCAGCTTACGGACAGGCGGGAAATCACCCCTCCACTTT. Amino acid sequence: CASSLRTGGKSPLHF.

This clone showed up just a few times. CDR3 DNA: TGTGCCAGCAGCCGGGACAGATCTGGAAACACCATATATTTT. Its translation: CASSRDRSGNTIYF. The chain joins TRBV7-6 to TRBJ1-3; 7 bases line up with TRBD1. The CDR3 runs 14 residues. Germline CDR1 is SGHVS and CDR2 is FNYEAQ. V shed 5 bases and J 1 base; nucleotides not matched to a gene: 2.

The rearrangement links TRBV19 to TRBJ1-5; TRBD1 might be the D (6 bases). Trimming cost V 7 bases and J 3 bases, with 19 bases left between them. Germline CDR1 reads LNHDA; CDR2 reads SQIVND (reference sequence). The CDR3 has 16 residues. The CDR3 sequence is CASTRARGANNQPQHF. The CDR3 DNA follows: TGTGCCAGTACCCGTGCCCGGGGGGCAAACAATCAGCCCCAGCATTTT.

The chain links TRBV25-1 to TRBJ2-7; TRBD2 matches 7 bases. Germline trimming cut 0 bases from V and 0 bases from J; bases unmatched to any gene: 5. Looked up from germline, CDR1 is MGHDK and CDR2 is SYGVNS. This CDR3 has 16 residues. Here the CDR3 DNA reads TGTGCCAGCAGTGAATACGCGGGCGGGGGCTCCTACGAGCAGTACTTC. Its protein product is CASSEYAGGGSYEQYF.

The rearrangement links TRBV2 to TRBJ2-6, with D possibly matching TRBD1 (6 bases). CDR3 length: 15 amino acids. V lost 6 bases and J 1 base, leaving 10 bases between the germline ends. The germline V gene encodes CDR1 SNHLY and CDR2 FYNNEI. CDR3 protein: CASRRGQSGANVLTF. DNA for the CDR3: TGTGCCAGCAGACGCGGACAGTCTGGGGCCAACGTCCTGACTTTC.

The rearrangement links TRBV6-6 to TRBJ1-2, with TRBD1 identical over 9 bases. V was clipped by 4 bases and J by 7 bases; unmatched bases: 13. The CDR3 is 16 residues long. Germline V lookup: CDR1 MNHNY, CDR2 SVGAGI (reference sequence). CDR3 in DNA: TGTGCCAGCAGTTCCTCCTCCGGACAGGGGTACGGTGGCTACACCTTC. It specifies CASSSSSGQGYGGYTF.

The rearrangement joins TRBV7-2 to TRBJ1-4, with D perhaps TRBD1 (5 bases). Germline CDR1 SGHTA, CDR2 FQGNSA. V was cut by 2 bases and J by 2 bases, with 21 bases left in between. The CDR3 covers 19 residues. The CDR3 DNA follows: TGTGCCAGCAGCTTAAGAGCCCAGGGTCCCGTTGGGACTAATGAAAAACTGTTTTTT. It codes for CASSLRAQGPVGTNEKLFF.

This chain links TRBV7-7 with TRBJ2-3; D unclear. V was clipped by 4 bases and J by 1 base, with 6 bases between them. The CDR3 sequence is 13 residues long. Germline CDR1 SSHAT, CDR2 FNYEAQ (reference sequence). CDR3 nucleotide sequence: TGTGCCAGCAGCTGGTCGGGCACAGATACGCAGTATTTT. It yields the protein CASSWSGTDTQYF.

This clone was counted between two and nine times. This chain links TRBV5-1 with TRBJ1-1; 8 bases match TRBD1. The CDR3 is 15 amino acids. In germline, CDR1 is SGHRS, CDR2 YFSETQ. Trimming at V came to 4 bases and at J to 1 base, leaving 6 bases not matched to a gene. CDR3 residues: CASSMLGQENTEAFF. The CDR3 nucleotides are TGCGCCAGCAGCATGCTGGGACAGGAGAACACTGAAGCTTTCTTT.

This chain links TRBV7-9 with TRBJ1-1; TRBD1 matches 7 bases. The length of the CDR3 is 14 residues. V lost 0 bases and J lost 7; bases outside the gene matches: 5. In germline, CDR1 is SEHNR, CDR2 FQNEAQ (reference sequence). CDR3 in DNA: TGTGCCAGCAGCTTAGCGCAGGGGGGGAATGAAGCTTTCTTT. Its protein product is CASSLAQGGNEAFF.

The chain employs TRBV6-5 and TRBJ1-2, with D tentatively TRBD1 (6 bases). Germline V gene sequence: CDR1 MNHEY, CDR2 SVGAGI. V gave up 4 bases and J gave up 5 bases, with 14 bases separating them. The CDR3 is 14 residues long. Here the CDR3 reads CASSSRDKLYGYTF. CDR3 DNA sequence: TGTGCCAGCAGTTCCAGGGACAAATTATATGGCTACACCTTC.

The chain couples TRBV19 to TRBJ1-1; the D gene is possibly TRBD1 (6 bases). This CDR3 contains 14 residues. V was cut by 5 bases and J by 2 bases, with 12 bases left in between. Germline CDR1 and CDR2: LNHDA and SQIVND (reference sequence). CDR3 nucleotides: TGTGCCAGTAGTCCGGGGACATTAAACACTGAAGCTTTCTTT. Residues: CASSPGTLNTEAFF.

The gene calls are TRBV7-8 and TRBJ2-5; TRBD1 aligns across 8 bases. The V and J ends lost 7 bases and 2 bases, in that order; junction bases with no gene match: 9. This CDR3 has 15 residues. Germline V gene lookup returns CDR1 SGHVS and CDR2 FQNEAQ. CDR3 in DNA: TGTGCCAGCAACCCCCCAGGGGGCGGGCAAGAGACCCAGTACTTC. It is translated as CASNPPGGGQETQYF.

The gene calls are TRBV9 and TRBJ1-5; D remains ambiguous. Germline CDR1 and CDR2: SGDLS and YYNGEE. This CDR3 spans 13 amino acids. V was shortened by 0 bases and J by 0 bases, with 1 base between the two germline ends. The CDR3 reads CASSVASNQPQHF. In DNA, the CDR3 is TGTGCCAGCAGCGTAGCTAGCAATCAGCCCCAGCATTTT.

The rearrangement uses TRBV5-1 and TRBJ2-1, with 8 nucleotides matching TRBD2. V was pared by 5 bases and J by 5 bases, with 6 bases of the junction left unmatched. The CDR3 totals 14 residues. CDR1 and CDR2 (germline): SGHRS, YFSETQ. The CDR3 coding sequence is TGCGCCAGCAGTTTTGCGGGGGGTCACAATGAGCAGTTCTTC. It specifies CASSFAGGHNEQFF.

The V gene is TRBV6-5, the J gene TRBJ1-1; TRBD1 might be the D (6 bases). Germline values: CDR1 MNHEY, CDR2 SVGAGI. V gave up 0 bases and J gave up 1 base, with 9 bases separating them. The CDR3 has 15 amino acids. The CDR3 DNA sequence: TGTGCCAGCAGTTACTCGCGGACAGCGAACACTGAAGCTTTCTTT. Protein sequence: CASSYSRTANTEAFF.

The table lists this clone with a count of one. V is TRBV11-1 and J is TRBJ2-7; TRBD1 aligns across 12 bases. CDR1 SGHAT and CDR2 FQDESV come from the germline V gene (reference sequence). This CDR3 contains 17 residues. With 5 bases clipped from V and 4 bases from J, the junction kept 12 bases outside the gene matches. The CDR3 spells CASSKARRGQGAYEQYF. DNA for the CDR3: TGTGCCAGCAGCAAAGCACGAAGGGGACAGGGGGCTTACGAGCAGTACTTC. Combining the CDR3 with reference TRBV11-1 and TRBJ2-7 gives the whole variable domain EAEVAQSPRYKITEKSQAVAFWCDPISGHATLYWYRQILGQGPELLVQFQDESVVDDSQLPKDRFSAERLKGVDSTLKIQPAELGDSAMYLCASSKARRGQGAYEQYFGPGTRLTVT.

The chain carries TRBV11-2 and TRBJ2-3; D is possibly TRBD1 (5 bases). CDR1 is SGHAT and CDR2 is FQNNGV in the germline V gene. The CDR3 loop spans 14 amino acids. V lost 7 bases to trimming and J lost 8 bases, with 19 bases between them. CDR3 sequence reads: CASTTGPAKGTQYF. In nucleotides, the CDR3 is TGTGCCAGCACCACAGGACCGGCGAAGGGTACGCAGTATTTT. Using reference TRBV11-2 and TRBJ2-3 for the parts outside the CDR3, the full variable domain is EAGVAQSPRYKIIEKRQSVAFWCNPISGHATLYWYQQILGQGPKLLIQFQNNGVVDDSQLPKDRFSAERLKGVDSTLKIQPAKLEDSAVYLCASTTGPAKGTQYFGPGTRLTVL.

V is TRBV11-2 and J is TRBJ1-2; possibly TRBD1 for D (5 bases). The CDR3 runs 15 residues. The ends were cut back, 5 bases at V and 7 bases at J, with 20 bases in the middle. Germline V gene lookup returns CDR1 SGHAT and CDR2 FQNNGV. This CDR3 is CASSQTRGGYGGYTF. The CDR3 region has the DNA TGTGCCAGCAGCCAAACGAGGGGAGGGTACGGTGGCTACACCTTC. The variable domain in full, with the rest retrieved from reference TRBV11-2 and TRBJ1-2, is EAGVAQSPRYKIIEKRQSVAFWCNPISGHATLYWYQQILGQGPKLLIQFQNNGVVDDSQLPKDRFSAERLKGVDSTLKIQPAKLEDSAVYLCASSQTRGGYGGYTFGSGTRLTVV.

Here the CDR3 reads CASSFTPGEQYF. CDR3 DNA: TGTGCCAGCAGCTTCACCCCGGGAGAGCAGTACTTC. The rearrangement links TRBV7-8 to TRBJ2-7; possibly TRBD2 for D (5 bases). Trimming shortened V by 3 bases and J by 7 bases, and 10 bases separated the two germline ends. The CDR3 runs 12 residues. CDR1 is SGHVS, CDR2 FQNEAQ, per germline.

This sequence joins TRBV10-1 and TRBJ2-1; D call uncertain. V was cut by 5 bases and J by 6 bases, with 14 bases left in between. The CDR3 runs 14 residues. Germline loops: CDR1 WNHNN, CDR2 SYGVQD (reference sequence). This chain's CDR3 is CASSRSQLANEQFF. CDR3 in DNA: TGCGCCAGCAGTCGTAGCCAACTGGCCAATGAGCAGTTCTTC.

This chain joins TRBV2 and TRBJ2-1, with 9 positions matching TRBD1. The CDR3 runs 13 residues. From germline, CDR1 is SNHLY and CDR2 FYNNEI. V gave up 6 bases and J gave up 8 bases; unmatched junction bases: 5. The CDR3 nucleotides read TGTGCCAGCAGCGGCGGACAGGGGCATGAGCAGTTCTTC. It yields the protein CASSGGQGHEQFF.

The J gene is TRBJ2-7, the V gene TRBV28; no definite D call. CDR1 and CDR2 from the germline V gene are MDHEN and SYDVKM. The CDR3 runs 14 residues. The ends were cut back, 2 bases at V and 2 bases at J, with 10 bases in the middle. The CDR3 DNA is TGTGCCAGCAGTTTAAGTGGAACTACCTACGAGCAGTACTTC. It encodes CASSLSGTTYEQYF.